Listed here are 5 T cell receptor beta chains from one sample, sequenced in a study of shared clonotypes between healthy human individuals. TCRdb's copy holds only in-frame clones and misses some; the assay was immunoSEQ multiplex PCR. Of some 500,000 clones listed, around 79% were seen once; the top ten hold around 12%. Specimen: PBMCs. All receptors come from a woman aged 40 to 50 in good health. Some clones in this sample may be carry-over from other donors' samples.

This chain connects TRBV9 to TRBJ1-1; a possible D gene is TRBD1 (5 bases). The germline V and J ends were trimmed by 0 bases and 4 bases, with 25 bases remaining between them. The CDR3 contains 19 residues. The germline V gene encodes CDR1 SGDLS and CDR2 YYNGEE. The CDR3: CASSVAGGGKGIPTTEAFF. The CDR3 DNA reads as TGTGCCAGCAGCGTAGCCGGCGGGGGGAAGGGGATTCCCACCACTGAAGCTTTCTTT.

J is TRBJ2-3 and V is TRBV7-2; 7 bases match TRBD1. Germline V gene sequence: CDR1 SGHTA, CDR2 FQGNSA. Losses at the gene ends were 2 bases for V and 2 bases for J; bases not matched to a gene: 4. The CDR3 loop spans 15 amino acids. The CDR3 coding sequence is TGTGCCAGCAGCTTAAGGGGGCGAACCACAGATACGCAGTATTTT. Its translation is CASSLRGRTTDTQYF. Variable domain in full (rest from reference TRBV7-2 and TRBJ2-3): GAGVSQSPSNKVTEKGKDVELRCDPISGHTALYWYRQSLGQGLEFLIYFQGNSAPDKSGLPSDRFSAERTGGSVSTLTIQRTQQEDSAVYLCASSLRGRTTDTQYFGPGTRLTVL.

V gene TRBV7-9 combines with J gene TRBJ2-2; D remains unclear. Germline V CDR1 and CDR2: SEHNR, FQNEAQ (reference sequence). Trimming left V 8 bases short and J 1 base short, with 8 bases between. The CDR3 is 13 amino acids. CDR3 nucleotides: TGTGCCAGCCGTCAGTTGAACACCGGGGAGCTGTTTTTT. Residues: CASRQLNTGELFF. The full variable domain, with the rest looked up from reference TRBV7-9 and TRBJ2-2, is DTGVSQNPRHKITKRGQNVTFRCDPISEHNRLYWYRQTLGQGPEFLTYFQNEAQLEKSRLLSDRFSAERPKGSFSTLEIQRTEQGDSAMYLCASRQLNTGELFFGEGSRLTVL.

A word on this clone: The same CDR3 also results from other DNA sequences found in this sample. V is TRBV30 and J is TRBJ2-3; D may correspond to TRBD1 or TRBD2 (5 bases each). In germline, CDR1 is GTSNPN, CDR2 SVGIG (reference sequence). The CDR3 has 15 amino acids. V lost 3 bases, J lost 6 bases, and 19 bases lay in between. The CDR3 protein is CAWRRDANPADTQYF. CDR3 nucleotide sequence: TGTGCCTGGAGACGGGACGCTAACCCGGCTGATACGCAGTATTTT.

This chain connects TRBV5-1 to TRBJ2-3, with 8 bases fitting TRBD2. V shed 2 bases and J 0 bases; nucleotides not matched to a gene: 5. The germline V gene encodes CDR1 SGHRS and CDR2 YFSETQ. The CDR3 contains 16 residues. The CDR3 bases are TGCGCCAGCAGCTTTGCGCCTAGCGGGAGCACAGATACGCAGTATTTT. Encoded protein: CASSFAPSGSTDTQYF.